The present T cell receptor (beta chain) was sequenced within a study of OX40 agonist ivuxolimab in advanced cancers. Libraries were prepared by immunoSEQ multiplex PCR; TCRdb keeps only in-frame clonotypes and omits some of them. The sample gives about 34,000 clones, approximately 80% of which show up once; approximately 2.4% is in the top ten. In regard to this clone: Its target is unknown.

Researchers took blood at baseline, on cycle 4 day 1, and on cycle 7 day 1. CDR1 and CDR2 (germline): MNHEY, SVGAGI. V gave up 4 bases and J gave up 1 base, with 10 bases separating them. The CDR3 runs 15 residues. Study-wide results and limits: Dosing at 0.1 to 3.0 mg/kg was accompanied by clonal expansion of CD4+ and CD8+ blood T cells by week 6. Clonal expansion was among the lowest in partial responders at 0.1-3.0 mg/kg, especially CD8+.

V usage is TRBV6-5 and J usage is TRBJ1-4, with a weak D call TRBD1 (6 bases). Sequences were derived from CD4+ or CD8+ T cells sorted from blood, sampled in a trial of the OX40 agonist ivuxolimab. This receptor was identified in an adult with an advanced solid tumor such as melanoma, head and neck, liver or kidney cancer. The CDR3 region is CASSFTTGTNEKLFF. DNA of the CDR3: TGTGCCAGCAGTTTTACGACAGGAACTAATGAAAAACTGTTTTTT.